Below, 21 T cell receptor beta chains from the same sample are listed, as sequenced in a study of blood T cell repertoires in COVID-19. Profiled with immunoSEQ multiplex PCR; TCRdb holds only in-frame clones, not every one. The sample gives around 170,000 clones, 88% of which show up once; roughly 25% is in the top ten. Sequenced input: peripheral blood. These TCRs come from a man in his fifties or sixties with acute or convalescent COVID-19.

The V call is TRBV3-1 (or the pseudogene TRBV3-2), the J call TRBJ1-3; 9 positions agree with TRBD1. V was pared by 8 bases and J by 2 bases, with 7 bases of the junction left unmatched. This CDR3 contains 15 residues. Germline CDR1 is LGHDT and CDR2 is YNNKEL (reference sequence). The DNA of the CDR3 is TGTGCCAGCGGTCAGAGGACAGGGGCTGGAAACACCATATATTTT. Protein product: CASGQRTGAGNTIYF.

In this sample, this clone turned up once. The rearrangement links TRBV6-2 or TRBV6-3 to TRBJ2-7; 12 bases fit TRBD2. Germline-derived CDR1 and CDR2 are MNHEY and SVGEGT. V was pared by 0 bases and J by 3 bases, with 3 bases of the junction left unmatched. The CDR3 spans 16 residues. CDR3 nucleotides: TGTGCCAGCAGTTACTCGAGACTAGCGGGGGACTACGAGCAGTACTTC. This encodes CASSYSRLAGDYEQYF.

The chain carries TRBV6-1 and TRBJ2-3, with D uncertain. V gave up 2 bases and J gave up 1 base, with 7 bases separating them. This CDR3 spans 14 amino acids. Germline CDR1 reads MNHNS; CDR2 reads SASEGT. The CDR3 spells CASSEQVGTDTQYF. The CDR3 coding sequence is TGTGCCAGCAGTGAACAGGTTGGCACAGATACGCAGTATTTT.

This rearrangement joins TRBV4-1 to TRBJ1-2; D perhaps matches TRBD1 (6 bases). The CDR3 consists of 14 residues. Germline CDR1 is MGHRA and CDR2 is YSYEKL. V shed 5 bases and J shed 0 bases, with 10 bases lying between them. Here the CDR3 reads CASSAGGANYGYTF. Here the CDR3 DNA reads TGCGCCAGCAGCGCGGGGGGCGCTAACTATGGCTACACCTTC.

This clone has a single count. The gene calls are TRBV11-3 and TRBJ1-1; a weak D match, TRBD1 (6 bases). Germline V gives CDR1 SGHNT, CDR2 YENEEA. The CDR3 consists of 12 residues. The germline V and J ends were trimmed by 3 bases and 4 bases, with 6 bases remaining between them. In DNA form, the CDR3 reads TGTGCCAGCAGCTTCAGGGGCACTGAAGCTTTCTTT. Its translation is CASSFRGTEAFF.

This rearrangement joins TRBV19 to TRBJ2-7, with a tentative D call TRBD2 (6 bases). Per the germline V gene, CDR1 is LNHDA and CDR2 is SQIVND (reference sequence). CDR3 length: 14 amino acids. The ends were cut back, 3 bases at V and 2 bases at J, with 11 bases in the middle. The CDR3, as DNA: TGTGCCAGTAGTATTTTCGGGAGTCCCTACGAGCAGTACTTC. The encoded protein is CASSIFGSPYEQYF.

The chain carries TRBV29-1 and TRBJ1-2; possibly TRBD1 for D (5 bases). V was clipped by 6 bases and J by 7 bases, with 9 bases between them. Per germline, CDR1 SQVTM and CDR2 ANQGSEA. This CDR3 spans 10 amino acids. Here the CDR3 reads CSVAGFGYTF. The DNA of the CDR3 is TGCAGCGTCGCAGGGTTTGGCTACACCTTC. The whole variable domain, remainder taken from reference TRBV29-1 and TRBJ1-2, is SAVISQKPSRDICQRGTSLTIQCQVDSQVTMMFWYRQQPGQSLTLIATANQGSEATYESGFVIDKFPISRPNLTFSTLTVSNMSPEDSSIYLCSVAGFGYTFGSGTRLTVV.

The chain combines TRBV5-1 with TRBJ1-4; no clear D. The V end was cut by 2 bases, the J end by 6 bases, with 11 bases between. Germline V lookup: CDR1 SGHRS, CDR2 YFSETQ. This CDR3 has 14 residues. CDR3 protein: CASSLGGGDEKLFF. The DNA of the CDR3 is TGCGCCAGCAGCTTAGGTGGCGGAGATGAAAAACTGTTTTTT.

The chain links TRBV5-1 to TRBJ2-7, with D possibly being TRBD2 (6 bases). V shed 4 bases and J shed 0 bases, with 26 bases lying between them. This CDR3 is 19 amino acids long. The germline V gene encodes CDR1 SGHRS and CDR2 YFSETQ. In DNA, the CDR3 is TGCGCCAGCAGCGATCTACTCGGCCGAGCGGGCCCGAGCTCCTACGAGCAGTACTTC. Protein product: CASSDLLGRAGPSSYEQYF.

The chain has TRBV3-1 (or the pseudogene TRBV3-2) and TRBJ1-3; no definite D call. The germline gives CDR1 LGHDT, CDR2 YNNKEL (reference sequence). CDR3 length: 13 amino acids. Trimming left V 3 bases short and J 0 bases short, with 3 bases between. DNA for the CDR3: TGTGCCAGCAGCCATCTCTCTGGAAACACCATATATTTT. Translation gives CASSHLSGNTIYF.

On this clone: Other DNA sequences in this sample translate to the same CDR3. CDR3 sequence: CASSSQENTEAFF. CDR3 nucleotides: TGTGCCAGCAGCTCCCAGGAGAACACTGAAGCTTTCTTT. This sequence joins TRBV7-3 and TRBJ1-1; no firm D call. The CDR3 is made up of 13 amino acids. Germline CDR1 reads SGHTA; CDR2 reads FQGTGA. V was clipped by 4 bases and J by 1 base, with 7 bases between them. Using reference TRBV7-3 and TRBJ1-1 for the parts outside the CDR3, the full variable domain is GAGVSQTPSNKVTEKGKYVELRCDPISGHTALYWYRQSLGQGPEFLIYFQGTGAADDSGLPNDRFFAVRPEGSVSTLKIQRTERGDSAVYLCASSSQENTEAFFGQGTRLTVV.

This chain connects TRBV5-4 to TRBJ2-6, with 9 bases matching TRBD1. Germline lookup yields CDR1 SGHNT and CDR2 YYREEE (reference sequence). After removal of 2 bases from V and 0 bases from J, the junction contained 3 bases not matched to a gene. The CDR3 runs 17 residues. The CDR3 reads CASSLMTGGSGANVLTF. CDR3 nucleotide sequence: TGTGCCAGCAGCTTAATGACAGGGGGCTCTGGGGCCAACGTCCTGACTTTC. The full variable domain, rest sourced from reference TRBV5-4 and TRBJ2-6, is ETGVTQSPTHLIKTRGQQVTLRCSSQSGHNTVSWYQQALGQGPQFIFQYYREEENGRGNFPPRFSGLQFPNYSSELNVNALELDDSALYLCASSLMTGGSGANVLTFGAGSRLTVL.

This clone was found once. The chain has TRBV24-1 and TRBJ2-3, with D possibly TRBD2 on 6 matching bases. The V gene lost 0 bases and the J gene lost 1 base, with 13 bases spanning the gap. Germline V gene lookup returns CDR1 KGHDR and CDR2 SFDVKD. The CDR3 length is 17 residues. CDR3 protein: CATSDLRRGKGTDTQYF. CDR3 nucleotides: TGTGCCACCAGTGATTTGAGGCGGGGAAAGGGCACAGATACGCAGTATTTT.

This rearrangement joins TRBV30 to TRBJ2-7; 12 bases match TRBD2. The CDR3 consists of 15 residues. V dropped 0 bases and J dropped 2; count of bases not matched to a gene: 2. The germline gives CDR1 GTSNPN, CDR2 SVGIG (reference sequence). CDR3 coding DNA: TGTGCCTGGAGTGTCACTAGCGGGGGGACCTACGAGCAGTACGTC. Translation: CAWSVTSGGTYEQYV.

The V call is TRBV6-5, the J call TRBJ1-1; 7 bases line up with TRBD1. There are 14 residues in the CDR3. V shed 6 bases, J shed 0 bases, and the junction held 4 bases outside the gene matches. Germline V CDR1 and CDR2: MNHEY, SVGAGI. The CDR3 protein is CASRGRGLNTEAFF. The CDR3 bases are TGTGCCAGCAGGGGAAGGGGGCTGAACACTGAAGCTTTCTTT.

The chain recombines TRBV6-1 with TRBJ2-7; unclear D gene. Trimming pared 1 base from V and 4 bases from J, leaving 14 bases between. The V gene's germline CDR1 is MNHNS and CDR2 SASEGT. The CDR3 is made up of 15 amino acids. The CDR3: CASSEETVAAYEQYV. DNA for the CDR3: TGTGCCAGCAGTGAAGAAACGGTGGCAGCGTACGAGCAGTACGTC.

The rearrangement links TRBV4-2 to TRBJ2-2; 10 bases line up with TRBD2. The CDR3 loop spans 15 amino acids. Trimming at V came to 2 bases and at J to 7 bases, leaving 4 bases not matched to a gene. CDR1 and CDR2 from the germline V gene are LGHNA and YNFKEQ. CDR3 coding DNA: TGTGCCAGCAGCCAACTAGCGGGAGCTAACGGGGAGCTGTTTTTT. As protein: CASSQLAGANGELFF.

This chain connects TRBV10-3 to TRBJ2-5, with 9 bases identical to TRBD1. The germline V gene encodes CDR1 ENHRY and CDR2 SYGVKD. The V segment lost 8 bases and the J segment 2 bases; nucleotides outside the gene matches: 3. The CDR3 consists of 13 residues. Here the CDR3 reads CAISGQGQETQYF. DNA for the CDR3: TGTGCCATCTCGGGACAGGGACAAGAGACCCAGTACTTC.

The chain uses TRBV29-1 and TRBJ1-2, with 7 nucleotides matching TRBD1. V was clipped by 5 bases and J by 3 bases; unmatched bases: 9. The CDR3 is made up of 14 amino acids. The germline V gene encodes CDR1 SQVTM and CDR2 ANQGSEA. The CDR3 DNA reads as TGCAGCGTTTTTAGGCAGGGGGGAGACTATGGCTACACCTTC. Its protein is CSVFRQGGDYGYTF. Variable domain in full (rest from reference TRBV29-1 and TRBJ1-2): SAVISQKPSRDICQRGTSLTIQCQVDSQVTMMFWYRQQPGQSLTLIATANQGSEATYESGFVIDKFPISRPNLTFSTLTVSNMSPEDSSIYLCSVFRQGGDYGYTFGSGTRLTVV.

This clone was found once. The V gene is TRBV30, the J gene TRBJ2-5; D remains unclear. This CDR3 contains 12 residues. V lost 5 bases and J lost 5, with 12 bases in between. Germline assignment: CDR1 GTSNPN and CDR2 SVGIG (reference sequence). CDR3 residues: CAWAILHETQYF. CDR3 nucleotide sequence: TGTGCCTGGGCCATACTGCATGAGACCCAGTACTTC.

This sequence joins TRBV27 and TRBJ1-1, with 7 nucleotides matching TRBD1. There are 13 residues in the CDR3. Germline CDR1 MNHEY, CDR2 SMNVEV (reference sequence). After removal of 5 bases from V and 10 bases from J, the junction contained 10 bases not matched to a gene. For the CDR3, the DNA is TGTGCCAGCAGTCCGCGACAGGGAGAGGGAGCTTTCTTT. Translation gives CASSPRQGEGAFF.